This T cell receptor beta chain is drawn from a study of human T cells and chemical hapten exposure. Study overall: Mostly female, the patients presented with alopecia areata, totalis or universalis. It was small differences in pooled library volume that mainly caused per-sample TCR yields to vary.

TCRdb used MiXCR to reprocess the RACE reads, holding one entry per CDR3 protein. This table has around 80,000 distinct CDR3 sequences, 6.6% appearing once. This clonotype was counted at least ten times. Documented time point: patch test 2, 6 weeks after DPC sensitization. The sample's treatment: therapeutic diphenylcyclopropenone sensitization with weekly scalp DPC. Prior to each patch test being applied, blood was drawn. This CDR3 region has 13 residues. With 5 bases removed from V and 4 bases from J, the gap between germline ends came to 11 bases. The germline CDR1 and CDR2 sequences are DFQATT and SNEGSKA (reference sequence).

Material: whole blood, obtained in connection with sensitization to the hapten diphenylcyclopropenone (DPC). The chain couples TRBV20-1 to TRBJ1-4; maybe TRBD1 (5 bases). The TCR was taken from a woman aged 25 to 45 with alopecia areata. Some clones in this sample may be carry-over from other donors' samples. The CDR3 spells CSADDSVNEKLFF. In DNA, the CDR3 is TGCAGTGCTGATGACAGCGTTAATGAAAAACTGTTTTTT.